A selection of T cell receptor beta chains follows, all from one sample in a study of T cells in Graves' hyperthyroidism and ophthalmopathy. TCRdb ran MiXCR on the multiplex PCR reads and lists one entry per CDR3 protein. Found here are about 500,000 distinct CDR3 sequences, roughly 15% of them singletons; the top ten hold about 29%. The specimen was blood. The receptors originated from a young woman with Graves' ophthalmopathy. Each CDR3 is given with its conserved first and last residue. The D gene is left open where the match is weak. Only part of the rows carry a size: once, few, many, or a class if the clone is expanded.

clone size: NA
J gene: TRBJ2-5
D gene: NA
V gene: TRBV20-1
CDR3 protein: CSATNPIRRGRVLLQETQYF
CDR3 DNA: TGCAGTGCTACCAATCCGATCAGGAGGGGGCGAGTACTACTACAAGAGACCCAGTACTTC

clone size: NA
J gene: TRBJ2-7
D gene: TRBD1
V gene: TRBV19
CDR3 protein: CASSINLQGTYEQYF
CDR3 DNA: TGTGCCAGTAGTATAAATCTACAGGGGACCTACGAGCAGTACTTC

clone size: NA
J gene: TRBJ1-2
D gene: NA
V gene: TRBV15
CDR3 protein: CATSRDEAGYGYTF
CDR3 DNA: TGTGCCACCAGCAGAGATGAGGCGGGCTATGGCTACACCTTC

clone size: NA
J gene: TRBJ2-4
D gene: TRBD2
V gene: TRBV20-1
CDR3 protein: CSAPPSGWGGDIQYF
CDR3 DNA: TGCAGTGCCCCGCCCAGCGGGTGGGGAGGGGACATTCAGTACTTC

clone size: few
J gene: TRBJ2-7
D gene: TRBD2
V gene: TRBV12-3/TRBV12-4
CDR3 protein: CASSFQGLAGHEQYF
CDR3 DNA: TGTGCCAGCAGTTTTCAAGGACTAGCGGGCCACGAGCAGTACTTC

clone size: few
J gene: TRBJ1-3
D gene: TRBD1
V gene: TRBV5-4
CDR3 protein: CASSTGQGTGNTIYF
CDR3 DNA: TGTGCCAGCAGTACTGGACAGGGTACTGGAAACACCATATATTTT

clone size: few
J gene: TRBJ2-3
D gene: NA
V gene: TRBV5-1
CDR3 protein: CASSFPTLSGTDSDTQYF
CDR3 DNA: TGCGCCAGCAGTTTCCCTACCCTTAGCGGGACAGACTCAGATACGCAGTATTTT

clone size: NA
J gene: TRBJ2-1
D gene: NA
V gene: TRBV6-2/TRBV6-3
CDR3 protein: CASSIRVGGYNEQFF
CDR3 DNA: TGTGCCAGCAGTATCAGGGTAGGGGGATACAATGAGCAGTTCTTC

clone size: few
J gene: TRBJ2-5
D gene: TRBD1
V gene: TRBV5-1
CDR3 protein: CASRTGTGQETQYF
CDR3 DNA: TGCGCCAGCCGGACAGGGACGGGGCAAGAGACCCAGTACTTC

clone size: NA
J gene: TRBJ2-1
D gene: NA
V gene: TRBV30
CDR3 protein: CAWSVGEGNEQFF
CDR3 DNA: TGTGCCTGGAGTGTAGGAGAAGGGAATGAGCAGTTCTTC

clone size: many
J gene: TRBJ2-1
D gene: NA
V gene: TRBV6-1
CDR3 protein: CASPEDESSYNEQFF
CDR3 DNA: TGTGCCAGCCCCGAGGACGAGAGCTCCTACAATGAGCAGTTCTTC

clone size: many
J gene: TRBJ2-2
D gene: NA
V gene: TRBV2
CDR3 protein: CASSESREAGELFF
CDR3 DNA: TGTGCCAGCAGTGAAAGCAGGGAGGCCGGGGAGCTGTTTTTT

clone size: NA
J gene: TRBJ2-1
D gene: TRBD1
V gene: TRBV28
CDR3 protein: CASSLTGTVNDEQFF
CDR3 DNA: TGTGCCAGCAGCCTTACCGGGACAGTTAACGATGAGCAGTTCTTC

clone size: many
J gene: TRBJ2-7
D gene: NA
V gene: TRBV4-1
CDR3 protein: CASSAPGRSEQYF
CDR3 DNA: TGCGCCAGCAGCGCGCCGGGACGGAGCGAGCAGTACTTC

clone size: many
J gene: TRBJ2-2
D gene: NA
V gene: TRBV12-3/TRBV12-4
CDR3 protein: CASRPGGANTGELFF
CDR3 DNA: TGTGCCAGCAGACCGGGGGGCGCGAACACCGGGGAGCTGTTTTTT

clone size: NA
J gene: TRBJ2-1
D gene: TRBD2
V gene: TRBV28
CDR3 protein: CASSKGGLADSNEQFF
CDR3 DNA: TGTGCCAGCAGTAAGGGGGGACTAGCAGATTCTAATGAGCAGTTCTTC

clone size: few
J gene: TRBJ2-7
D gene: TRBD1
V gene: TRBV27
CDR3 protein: CASAGTGASYEQYF
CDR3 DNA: TGTGCCAGCGCCGGGACAGGGGCTTCCTACGAGCAGTACTTC

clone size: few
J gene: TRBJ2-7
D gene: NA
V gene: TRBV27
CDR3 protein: CASRQGAGGRATGEQYF
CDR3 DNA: TGTGCCAGCAGGCAGGGGGCTGGCGGGAGGGCAACAGGGGAGCAGTACTTC

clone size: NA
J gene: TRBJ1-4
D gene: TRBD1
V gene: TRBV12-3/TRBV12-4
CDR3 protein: CASSTTGGGLTNEKLFF
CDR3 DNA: TGTGCCAGCAGTACCACAGGGGGGGGGCTAACTAATGAAAAACTGTTTTTT

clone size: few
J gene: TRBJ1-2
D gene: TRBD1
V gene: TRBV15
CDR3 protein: CATSPLGGGFANYGYTF
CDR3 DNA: TGTGCCACCAGCCCTTTGGGAGGGGGCTTCGCTAACTATGGCTACACCTTC

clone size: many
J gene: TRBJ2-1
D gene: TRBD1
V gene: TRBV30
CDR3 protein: CALNRDRDHEQFF
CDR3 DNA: TGTGCCTTGAATCGGGACAGGGATCATGAGCAGTTCTTC

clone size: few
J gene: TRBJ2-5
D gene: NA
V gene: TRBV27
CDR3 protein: CASHTHLGKGPLWSETQYF
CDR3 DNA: TGTGCCAGCCATACCCATTTGGGGAAAGGCCCCCTTTGGTCAGAGACCCAGTACTTC

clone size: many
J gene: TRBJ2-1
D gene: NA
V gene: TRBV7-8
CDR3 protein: CASSLDNPGYLDEQFF
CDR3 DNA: TGTGCCAGCAGCTTAGATAACCCAGGGTATCTGGATGAGCAGTTCTTC

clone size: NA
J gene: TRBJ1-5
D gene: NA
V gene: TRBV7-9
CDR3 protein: CASSFGPPKGNQPQHF
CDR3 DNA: TGTGCCAGCAGCTTCGGTCCTCCTAAAGGCAATCAGCCCCAGCATTTT